A single sample gave rise to the 17 T cell receptor beta chains below, sequenced in a study of blood T cell repertoires in COVID-19. Sequenced by immunoSEQ multiplex PCR; TCRdb stores in-frame clones only, minus some. The data contain hundreds of thousands of clones, roughly 86% of them seen just once; the ten biggest clones take up around 1%. The specimen was PBMCs or T cells enriched from blood (not recorded which). These receptors were taken from a woman aged 25 to 39 who had recovered from COVID-19.

J is TRBJ2-1 and V is TRBV7-6, with D tentatively TRBD2 (5 bases). Germline CDR1 and CDR2: SGHVS and FNYEAQ. V gave up 5 bases and J gave up 3 bases, with 17 bases separating them. This CDR3 has 16 residues. The CDR3 is CASSHRVEGRYNEQFF. In DNA, the CDR3 is TGTGCCAGCAGCCACCGCGTAGAGGGCCGCTACAATGAGCAGTTCTTC.

This chain links TRBV5-1 with TRBJ2-1, with D maybe TRBD2 (5 bases). This CDR3 is built from 13 residues. Trimming pared 2 bases from V and 9 bases from J, leaving 12 bases between. CDR1 is SGHRS and CDR2 is YFSETQ in the germline V gene. CDR3 amino acids: CASSLKLGGEQFF. In nucleotides, the CDR3 is TGCGCCAGCAGCTTAAAACTAGGAGGTGAGCAGTTCTTC.

The chain joins TRBV30 to TRBJ1-2; the D is unclear. Germline-derived CDR1 and CDR2 are GTSNPN and SVGIG (reference sequence). Trimming pared 3 bases from V and 2 bases from J, leaving 16 bases between. The CDR3 is 15 residues long. The CDR3 spells CAWRALHDGNYGYTF. CDR3 nucleotides: TGTGCCTGGAGGGCGCTACACGACGGGAACTATGGCTACACCTTC.

The rearrangement uses TRBV6-1 and TRBJ2-7, with TRBD2 matching over 12 bases. Germline V gives CDR1 MNHNS, CDR2 SASEGT. The CDR3 is 14 residues long. The V gene end was trimmed by 0 bases and the J gene end by 10 bases; junction bases not matched to a gene: 4. CDR3 sequence (DNA): TGTGCCAGCAGTGAAGCCGGACTAGCGGGATTCCAGTACTTC. It translates to CASSEAGLAGFQYF.

The chain has TRBV4-1 and TRBJ2-5; TRBD2 is a possible D gene (5 bases). V was cut by 0 bases and J by 4 bases, with 18 bases left in between. CDR1 is MGHRA and CDR2 is YSYEKL in the germline V gene. The CDR3 contains 17 residues. The CDR3 DNA is TGCGCCAGCAGCCAAGAAGGTTTCGGGCTAGCCGGAGAGACCCAGTACTTC. Its protein product is CASSQEGFGLAGETQYF.

The chain employs TRBV28 and TRBJ1-1; 9 nucleotides align to TRBD1. The CDR3 consists of 17 residues. CDR1 and CDR2 (germline): MDHEN, SYDVKM. The junction had 10 bases not matched to a gene; V was cut back by 5 bases and J by 0 bases. The CDR3 spells CASSPVGQGLLNTEAFF. The CDR3 DNA follows: TGTGCCAGCAGTCCCGTGGGACAGGGACTTCTGAACACTGAAGCTTTCTTT.

The chain employs TRBV27 and TRBJ1-5; tentatively, D is TRBD1 (5 bases). The ends were cut back, 0 bases at V and 6 bases at J, with 15 bases in the middle. The CDR3 extends over 16 amino acids. Germline lookup yields CDR1 MNHEY and CDR2 SMNVEV (reference sequence). The CDR3 region has the DNA TGTGCCAGCAGTTTATCATGGGGGGATGTCCCTCAGCCCCAGCATTTT. Its translation: CASSLSWGDVPQPQHF.

The CDR3, as DNA: TGTGCCACCTTCCTTTCGGCCCCAGCGGCTGGTGAGCAGTTCTTC. This sequence encodes CATFLSAPAAGEQFF. The chain links TRBV28 to TRBJ2-1, with D possibly TRBD2 on 5 matching bases. Trimming left V 10 bases short and J 9 bases short, with 25 bases between. In germline, CDR1 is MDHEN, CDR2 SYDVKM. This CDR3 region has 15 residues.

The chain couples TRBV5-1 to TRBJ2-2; TRBD2 matches 9 bases. The trim removed 1 base at V and 4 bases at J, leaving 5 bases unmatched. The CDR3 has 16 amino acids. Germline V gene data show CDR1 as SGHRS and CDR2 as YFSETQ. The CDR3 coding sequence is TGCGCCAGCAGCTTGCCCAGCGGGGGGAGCACCGGGGAGCTGTTTTTT. This translates into CASSLPSGGSTGELFF.

This rearrangement joins TRBV6-5 to TRBJ1-1; D not certain. Germline CDR1 and CDR2: MNHEY and SVGAGI. The CDR3 runs to 15 residues. V shed 5 bases and J shed 4 bases, with 17 bases lying between them. The CDR3 region has the DNA TGTGCCAGCAGTCCCCTAACCACCCGGGGCACTGAAGCTTTCTTT. Protein sequence: CASSPLTTRGTEAFF.

The chain recombines TRBV29-1 with TRBJ2-1, with D maybe TRBD2 (6 bases). Trimming shortened V by 7 bases and J by 5 bases, and 18 bases separated the two germline ends. Germline lookup yields CDR1 SQVTM and CDR2 ANQGSEA. This CDR3 has 14 residues. This CDR3 is CSGAEGTWDNEQFF. CDR3 DNA sequence: TGCAGCGGGGCGGAGGGGACGTGGGACAATGAGCAGTTCTTC.

This rearrangement joins TRBV7-9 to TRBJ1-2; 8 positions agree with TRBD1. Germline V gene data show CDR1 as SEHNR and CDR2 as FQNEAQ (reference sequence). The CDR3 loop spans 14 amino acids. V gave up 5 bases and J gave up 7 bases; unmatched junction bases: 9. The chain's CDR3 is CASSRTTGVGGYTF. The CDR3 nucleotides are TGTGCCAGCAGCCGTACGACAGGGGTTGGTGGCTACACCTTC.

The chain employs TRBV4-1 and TRBJ2-1; 8 nucleotides align to TRBD1. V trimming: 3 bases; J trimming: 2 bases; junction bases outside the gene matches: 9. The germline V gene encodes CDR1 MGHRA and CDR2 YSYEKL. The CDR3 is 17 amino acids. The CDR3 loop is CASSHPKAGGPYNEQFF. In DNA, the CDR3 is TGCGCCAGCAGCCACCCTAAGGCAGGGGGCCCCTACAATGAGCAGTTCTTC.

V is TRBV6-5 and J is TRBJ2-5, with 10 bases aligning to TRBD1. This CDR3 is 13 amino acids long. With V trimmed by 5 bases and J by 5 bases, 2 bases remained unmatched. Germline-derived CDR1 and CDR2 are MNHEY and SVGAGI. CDR3 residues: CASSRTGGETQYF. CDR3 sequence (DNA): TGTGCCAGCAGTCGGACAGGGGGGGAGACCCAGTACTTC.

The gene calls are TRBV5-1 and TRBJ2-1, with TRBD2 as a possible D gene (6 bases). The CDR3 is 12 amino acids. Germline-derived CDR1 and CDR2 are SGHRS and YFSETQ. Trimming stripped 3 bases from V and 8 bases from J, with 9 bases between. This chain's CDR3 is CASSYGGDEQFF. The CDR3 region has the DNA TGCGCCAGCAGCTACGGAGGGGATGAGCAGTTCTTC.

This chain links TRBV7-2 with TRBJ2-7, with 11 nucleotides matching TRBD2. CDR1 SGHTA and CDR2 FQGNSA come from the germline V gene. V lost 7 bases and J lost 6; bases outside the gene matches: 11. This CDR3 has 15 amino acids. The CDR3 region is CASTQTSGEGSEQYF. The CDR3 DNA follows: TGTGCCAGCACCCAGACTAGCGGGGAGGGGAGCGAGCAGTACTTC.

This rearrangement joins TRBV28 to TRBJ2-7; D might be TRBD2 (6 bases). CDR1 and CDR2 from the germline V gene are MDHEN and SYDVKM. This CDR3 is 12 amino acids long. V was pared by 7 bases and J by 4 bases, with 11 bases between. The CDR3 sequence: CASNGDFYEQYF. The CDR3 coding sequence is TGTGCCAGCAACGGGGACTTTTACGAGCAGTACTTC.